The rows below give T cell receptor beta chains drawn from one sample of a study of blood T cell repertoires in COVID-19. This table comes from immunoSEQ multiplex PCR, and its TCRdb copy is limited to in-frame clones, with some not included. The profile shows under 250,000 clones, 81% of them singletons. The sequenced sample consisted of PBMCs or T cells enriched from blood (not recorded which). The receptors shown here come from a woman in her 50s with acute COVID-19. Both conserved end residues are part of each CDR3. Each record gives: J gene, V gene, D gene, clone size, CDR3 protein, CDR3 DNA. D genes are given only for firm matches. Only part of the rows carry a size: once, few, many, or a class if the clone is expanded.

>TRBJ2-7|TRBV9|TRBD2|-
CASSATGTISYEQYF
TGTGCCAGCAGCGCGACCGGGACTATCTCCTACGAGCAGTACTTC
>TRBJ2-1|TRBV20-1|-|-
CSAPRYNEQFF
TGCAGTGCTCCGCGATACAATGAGCAGTTCTTC
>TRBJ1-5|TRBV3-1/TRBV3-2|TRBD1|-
CASSPRDRGENQPQHF
TGTGCCAGCAGCCCGAGGGACAGAGGAGAAAATCAGCCCCAGCATTTT
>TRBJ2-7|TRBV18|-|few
CASSPRLAKDEQYF
TGTGCCAGCAGCCCAAGGTTAGCGAAAGACGAGCAGTACTTC
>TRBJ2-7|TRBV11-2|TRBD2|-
CASSFLRGGEQYF
TGTGCCAGCAGCTTTCTTCGGGGGGGCGAGCAGTACTTC
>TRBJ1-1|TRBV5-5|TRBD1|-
CASSWGQGISNTEAFF
TGTGCCAGCAGCTGGGGACAGGGTATATCGAACACTGAAGCTTTCTTT
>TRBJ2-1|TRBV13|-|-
CASSLGLMSTEQFF
TGTGCCAGCAGCTTAGGCCTAATGAGTACTGAGCAGTTCTTC
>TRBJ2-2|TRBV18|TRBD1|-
CASSRGQGEYTGELFF
TGTGCCAGCTCACGAGGACAGGGGGAGTACACCGGGGAGCTGTTTTTT
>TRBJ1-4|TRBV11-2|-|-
CASSFSATNEKLFF
TGTGCCAGCAGCTTCAGTGCAACTAATGAAAAACTGTTTTTT
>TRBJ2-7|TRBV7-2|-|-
CASSLAEGYEQYF
TGTGCCAGCAGCTTAGCGGAGGGGTACGAGCAGTACTTC
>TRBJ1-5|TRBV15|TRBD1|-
CATSRDRGLNQPQHF
TGTGCCACCAGCAGGGACAGGGGGCTGAATCAGCCCCAGCATTTT
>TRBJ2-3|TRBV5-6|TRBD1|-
CASSPPRGQATTDTQYF
TGTGCCAGCAGCCCACCCAGGGGGCAGGCCACCACAGATACGCAGTATTTT
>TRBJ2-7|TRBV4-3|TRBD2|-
CASSLHNGLAGGPGYEQYF
TGCGCCAGCAGCCTTCATAACGGGCTAGCGGGAGGGCCGGGCTACGAGCAGTACTTC